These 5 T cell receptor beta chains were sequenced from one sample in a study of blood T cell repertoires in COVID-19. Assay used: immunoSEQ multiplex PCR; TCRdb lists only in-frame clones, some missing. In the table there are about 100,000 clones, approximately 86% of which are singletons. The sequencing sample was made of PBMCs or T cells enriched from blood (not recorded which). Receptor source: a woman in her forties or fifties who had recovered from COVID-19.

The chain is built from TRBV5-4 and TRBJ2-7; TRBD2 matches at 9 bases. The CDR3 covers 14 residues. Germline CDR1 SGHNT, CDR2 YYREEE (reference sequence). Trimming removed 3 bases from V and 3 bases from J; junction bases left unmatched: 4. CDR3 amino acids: CASSSLAGDYEQYF. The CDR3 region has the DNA TGTGCCAGCAGCTCACTAGCGGGCGACTACGAGCAGTACTTC.

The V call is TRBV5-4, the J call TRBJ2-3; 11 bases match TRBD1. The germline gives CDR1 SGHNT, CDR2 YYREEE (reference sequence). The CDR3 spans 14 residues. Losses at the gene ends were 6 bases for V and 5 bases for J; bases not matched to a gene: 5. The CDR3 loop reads CASTPGQGVDTQYF. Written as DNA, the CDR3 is TGTGCCAGCACCCCGGGACAGGGGGTAGATACGCAGTATTTT.

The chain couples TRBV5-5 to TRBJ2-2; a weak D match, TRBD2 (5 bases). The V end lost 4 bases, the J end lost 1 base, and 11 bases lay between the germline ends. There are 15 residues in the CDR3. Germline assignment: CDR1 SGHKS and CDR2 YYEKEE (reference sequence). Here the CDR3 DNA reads TGTGCCAGCAGCCTAAGCGGAAAGAACACCGGGGAGCTGTTTTTT. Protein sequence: CASSLSGKNTGELFF.

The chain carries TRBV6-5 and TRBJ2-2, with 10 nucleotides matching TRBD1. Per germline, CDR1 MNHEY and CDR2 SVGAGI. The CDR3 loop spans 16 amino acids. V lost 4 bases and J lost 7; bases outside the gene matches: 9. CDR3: CASSSLWTGGNGELFF. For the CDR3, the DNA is TGTGCCAGCAGTTCCCTCTGGACAGGGGGTAACGGGGAGCTGTTTTTT.

The CDR3 sequence is CASSESSRSRGEQYF. The CDR3 DNA reads TGCGCCAGCAGTGAGAGCAGCAGGTCTCGGGGCGAGCAGTACTTC. This chain uses TRBV10-2 with TRBJ2-7, with D tentatively TRBD2 (5 bases). Germline V lookup: CDR1 WSHSY, CDR2 SAAADI. This CDR3 spans 15 amino acids. V was trimmed by 2 bases and J by 6 bases, leaving 17 bases between them.